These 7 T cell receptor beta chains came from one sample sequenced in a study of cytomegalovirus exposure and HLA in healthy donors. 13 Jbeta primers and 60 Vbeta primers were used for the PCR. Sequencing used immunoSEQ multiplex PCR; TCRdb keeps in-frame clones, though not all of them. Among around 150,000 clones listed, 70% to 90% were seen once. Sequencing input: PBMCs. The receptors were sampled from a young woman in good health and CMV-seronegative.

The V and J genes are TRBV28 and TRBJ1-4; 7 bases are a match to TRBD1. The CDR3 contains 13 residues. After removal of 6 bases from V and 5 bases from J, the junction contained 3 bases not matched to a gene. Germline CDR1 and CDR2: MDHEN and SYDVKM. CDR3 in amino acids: CASSGGQNEKLFF. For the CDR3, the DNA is TGTGCCAGCAGCGGGGGACAGAATGAAAAACTGTTTTTT. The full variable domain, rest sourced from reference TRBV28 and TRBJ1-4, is DVKVTQSSRYLVKRTGEKVFLECVQDMDHENMFWYRQDPGLGLRLIYFSYDVKMKEKGDIPEGYSVSREKKERFSLILESASTNQTSMYLCASSGGQNEKLFFGSGTQLSVL.

Written as DNA, the CDR3 is TGTGCCAGCAGTGGAACAGGGGCCCGGAACACTGAAGCTTTCTTT. Protein sequence: CASSGTGARNTEAFF. V and J are TRBV6-6 and TRBJ1-1; 7 positions match TRBD1. The CDR3 has 15 amino acids. V gave up 5 bases and J gave up 1 base; unmatched junction bases: 7. From germline, CDR1 is MNHNY and CDR2 SVGAGI (reference sequence).

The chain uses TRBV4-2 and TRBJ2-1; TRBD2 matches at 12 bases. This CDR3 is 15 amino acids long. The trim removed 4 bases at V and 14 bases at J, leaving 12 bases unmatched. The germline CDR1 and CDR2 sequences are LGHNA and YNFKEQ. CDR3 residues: CASSLHRLAGAGEFF. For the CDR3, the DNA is TGTGCCAGCAGCCTCCACCGACTAGCGGGGGCGGGGGAGTTCTTC.

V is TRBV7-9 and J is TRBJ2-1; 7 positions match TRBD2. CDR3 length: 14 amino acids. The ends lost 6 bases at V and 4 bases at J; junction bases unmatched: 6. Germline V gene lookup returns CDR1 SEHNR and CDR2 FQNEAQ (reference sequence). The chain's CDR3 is CASRAAGLYNEQFF. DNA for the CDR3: TGTGCCAGCAGGGCAGCGGGGCTATACAATGAGCAGTTCTTC.

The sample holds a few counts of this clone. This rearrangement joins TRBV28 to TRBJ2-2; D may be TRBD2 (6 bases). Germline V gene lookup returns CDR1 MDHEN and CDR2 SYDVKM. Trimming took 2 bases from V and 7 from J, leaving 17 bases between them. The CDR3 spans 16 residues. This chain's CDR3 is CASSLISGSTGGELFF. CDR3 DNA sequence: TGTGCCAGCAGTTTAATCTCCGGGAGCACTGGCGGGGAGCTGTTTTTT.

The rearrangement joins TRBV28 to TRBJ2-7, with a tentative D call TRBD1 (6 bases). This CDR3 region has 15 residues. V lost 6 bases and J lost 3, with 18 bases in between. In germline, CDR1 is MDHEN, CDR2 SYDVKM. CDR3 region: CASRTTGAPDYEQYF. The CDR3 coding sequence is TGTGCCAGCAGAACGACAGGCGCCCCCGACTACGAGCAGTACTTC.

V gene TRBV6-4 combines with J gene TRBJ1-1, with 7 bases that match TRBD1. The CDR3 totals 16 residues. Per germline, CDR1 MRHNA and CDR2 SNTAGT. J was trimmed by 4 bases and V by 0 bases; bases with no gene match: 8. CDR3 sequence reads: CASSDSAGGQSTEAFF. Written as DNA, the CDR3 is TGTGCCAGCAGTGACTCGGCTGGGGGACAGTCCACTGAAGCTTTCTTT.